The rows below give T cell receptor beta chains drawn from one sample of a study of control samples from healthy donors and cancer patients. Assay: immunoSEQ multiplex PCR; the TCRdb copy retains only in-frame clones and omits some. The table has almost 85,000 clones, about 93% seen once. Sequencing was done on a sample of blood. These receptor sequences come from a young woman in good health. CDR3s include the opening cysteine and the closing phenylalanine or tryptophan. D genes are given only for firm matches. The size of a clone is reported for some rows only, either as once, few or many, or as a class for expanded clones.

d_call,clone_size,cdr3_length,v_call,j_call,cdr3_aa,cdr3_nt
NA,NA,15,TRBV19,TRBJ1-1,CASSIVGLSNTEAFF,TGTGCCAGTAGTATAGTTGGGCTGTCGAACACTGAAGCTTTCTTT
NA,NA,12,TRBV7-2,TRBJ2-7,CASRIGSYEQYF,TGTGCCAGCAGAATAGGGAGCTACGAGCAGTACTTC
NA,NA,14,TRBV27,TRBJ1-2,CASSLDWTAYGYTF,TGTGCCAGCAGTTTAGATTGGACAGCCTATGGCTACACCTTC
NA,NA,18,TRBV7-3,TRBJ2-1,CASSLIALGPSSYNEQFF,TGTGCCAGCAGCTTAATCGCCCTGGGACCGAGCTCCTACAATGAGCAGTTCTTC
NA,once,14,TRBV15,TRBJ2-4,CATSRGGSGNIQYF,TGTGCCACCAGCAGGGGCGGTTCTGGCAACATTCAGTACTTC
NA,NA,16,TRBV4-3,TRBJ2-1,CASSPARQRVDNEQFF,TGCGCCAGCAGCCCGGCCCGACAACGGGTAGACAATGAGCAGTTCTTC
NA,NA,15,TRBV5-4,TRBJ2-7,CASSAQGTESYEQYF,TGTGCCAGCAGCGCACAGGGTACAGAGTCCTACGAGCAGTACTTC
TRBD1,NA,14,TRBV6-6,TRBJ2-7,CASGLTGNSYEQYF,TGTGCCAGCGGCCTGACAGGGAACTCCTACGAGCAGTACTTC
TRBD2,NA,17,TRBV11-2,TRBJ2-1,CASSLVVTSGIYNEQFF,TGTGCCAGCAGCTTAGTGGTGACTAGCGGAATCTACAATGAGCAGTTCTTC
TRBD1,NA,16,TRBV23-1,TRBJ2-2,CASSTTGQGSTGELFF,TGCGCCAGCAGTACGACGGGACAGGGTAGCACCGGGGAGCTGTTTTTT
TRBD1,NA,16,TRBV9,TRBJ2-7,CASSVGTGGGPYEQYF,TGTGCCAGCAGCGTAGGGACAGGGGGGGGACCCTACGAGCAGTACTTC
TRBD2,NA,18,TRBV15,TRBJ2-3,CATSRDRASGEGTDTQYF,TGTGCCACCAGCAGAGATCGCGCTAGCGGAGAGGGCACAGATACGCAGTATTTT
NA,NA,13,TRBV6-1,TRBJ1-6,CASSESGNGGMRF,TGTGCCAGCAGTGAATCGGGGAATGGCGGAATGCGCTTT
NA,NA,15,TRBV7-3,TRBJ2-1,CASSLRADSYNEQFF,TGTGCCAGCAGCTTGAGGGCGGACTCCTACAATGAGCAGTTCTTC
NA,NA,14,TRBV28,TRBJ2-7,CASSLTGARDEQYF,TGTGCCAGCAGTTTGACGGGGGCGCGGGACGAGCAGTACTTC
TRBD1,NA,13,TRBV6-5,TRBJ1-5,CASSWDRNQPQHF,TGTGCCAGCAGTTGGGACAGAAATCAGCCCCAGCATTTT
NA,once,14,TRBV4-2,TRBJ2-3,CASSQDGATDTQYF,TGTGCCAGCAGCCAAGATGGTGCCACAGATACGCAGTATTTT
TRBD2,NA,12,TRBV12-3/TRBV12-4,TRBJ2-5,CAIGLAGETQYF,TGTGCCATCGGACTAGCGGGGGAGACCCAGTACTTC
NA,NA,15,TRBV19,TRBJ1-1,CASTGDGILNYGAFF,TGTGCCAGTACGGGGGACGGGATACTAAACTATGGAGCTTTCTTT
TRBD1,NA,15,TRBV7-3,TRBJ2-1,CASSSGTGSYNEQFF,TGTGCCAGCAGCTCCGGGACAGGGTCCTACAATGAGCAGTTCTTC
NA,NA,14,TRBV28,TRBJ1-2,CASSLSRDAYGYTF,TGTGCCAGCAGTCTCTCCAGGGACGCCTATGGCTACACCTTC
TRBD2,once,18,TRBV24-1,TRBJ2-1,CATSDHPNLAGVYNEQFF,TGTGCCACCAGTGACCACCCTAACCTAGCGGGGGTATACAATGAGCAGTTCTTC
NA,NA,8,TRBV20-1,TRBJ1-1,CSASYAFF,TGCAGTGCTAGTTACGCTTTCTTT
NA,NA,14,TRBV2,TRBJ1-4,CASRGMKANEKLFF,TGTGCCAGCAGGGGTATGAAAGCTAATGAAAAACTGTTTTTT
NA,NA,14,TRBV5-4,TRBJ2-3,CASSLEGGTDTQYF,TGTGCCAGCAGCTTGGAAGGGGGCACAGATACGCAGTATTTT
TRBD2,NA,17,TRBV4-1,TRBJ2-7,CASSQGEWGTSSYEQYF,TGCGCCAGCAGCCAAGGAGAATGGGGGACTAGCTCCTACGAGCAGTACTTC
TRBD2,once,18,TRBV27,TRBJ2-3,CASSLEALAGVPADTQYF,TGTGCCAGCAGTTTGGAGGCTCTAGCGGGAGTTCCGGCAGATACGCAGTATTTT
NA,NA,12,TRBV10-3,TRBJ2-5,CATRTEGETQYF,TGTGCCACCAGGACCGAGGGAGAGACCCAGTACTTC
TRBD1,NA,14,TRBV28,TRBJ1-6,CASRGQVQNSPLHF,TGTGCCAGCAGGGGACAGGTCCAAAATTCACCCCTCCACTTT
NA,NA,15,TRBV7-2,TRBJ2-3,CASSLQGRDTDTQYF,TGTGCCAGCAGCTTGCAGGGGCGAGACACAGATACGCAGTATTTT